This T cell receptor beta chain is drawn from a study of technical replicates of blood from several donors. CDR3 length: 20 amino acids. The V and J ends lost 6 bases and 4 bases, in that order; junction bases with no gene match: 18. Germline V gene lookup returns CDR1 MRHNA and CDR2 SNTAGT. This clone was observed a single time. Measured with immunoSEQ multiplex PCR; TCRdb has only the in-frame clones, and not every one. This sample carries about 74,000 clones, around 95% of them seen once, and the ten largest clones take 0.2% to 0.3%. The chain couples TRBV6-4 to TRBJ2-6, with 10 bases that match TRBD2. This clonotype originated in a human donor in good health. The sample consisted of T cells isolated from PBMCs. CDR3 sequence reads: CASSSWASGGFKGGANVLTF. CDR3 nucleotides: TGTGCCAGCAGCTCCTGGGCTAGCGGGGGATTTAAAGGGGGGGCCAACGTCCTGACTTTC.